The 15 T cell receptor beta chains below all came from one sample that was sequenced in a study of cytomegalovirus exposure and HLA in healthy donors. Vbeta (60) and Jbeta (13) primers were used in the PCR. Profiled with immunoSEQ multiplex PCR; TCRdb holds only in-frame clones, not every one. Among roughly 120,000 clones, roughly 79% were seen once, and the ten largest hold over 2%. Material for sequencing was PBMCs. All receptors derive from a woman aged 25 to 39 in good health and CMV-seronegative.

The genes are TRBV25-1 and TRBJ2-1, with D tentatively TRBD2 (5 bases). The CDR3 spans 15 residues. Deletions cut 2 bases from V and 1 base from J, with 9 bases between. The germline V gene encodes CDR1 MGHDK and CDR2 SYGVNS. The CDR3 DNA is TGTGCCAGCAGTGAACCGGGATCATCCTACAATGAGCAGTTCTTC. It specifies CASSEPGSSYNEQFF.

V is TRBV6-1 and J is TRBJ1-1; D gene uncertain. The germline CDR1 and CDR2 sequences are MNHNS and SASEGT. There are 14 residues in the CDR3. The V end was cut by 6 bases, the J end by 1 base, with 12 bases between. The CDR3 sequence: CASSDNMGNTEAFF. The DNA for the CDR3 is TGTGCCAGCAGCGACAACATGGGGAACACTGAAGCTTTCTTT.

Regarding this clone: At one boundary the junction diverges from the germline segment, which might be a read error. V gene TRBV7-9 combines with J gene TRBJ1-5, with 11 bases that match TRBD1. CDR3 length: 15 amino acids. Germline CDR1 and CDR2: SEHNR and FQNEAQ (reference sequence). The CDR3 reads CSSSPGTGGYQPQHF. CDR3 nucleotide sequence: TGTTCCAGCAGCCCCGGGACAGGGGGGTATCAGCCCCAGCATTTT.

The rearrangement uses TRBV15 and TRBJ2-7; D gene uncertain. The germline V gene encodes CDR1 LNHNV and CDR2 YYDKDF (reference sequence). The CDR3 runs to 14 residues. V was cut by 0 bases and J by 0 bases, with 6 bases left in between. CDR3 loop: CATSRDLNSYEQYF. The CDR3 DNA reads TGTGCCACCAGCAGAGATCTAAACTCCTACGAGCAGTACTTC.

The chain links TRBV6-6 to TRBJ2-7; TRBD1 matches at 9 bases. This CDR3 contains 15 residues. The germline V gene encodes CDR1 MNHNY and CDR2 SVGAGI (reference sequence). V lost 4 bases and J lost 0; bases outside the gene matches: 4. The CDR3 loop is CASSLGGQGSYEQYF. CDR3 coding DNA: TGTGCCAGCAGTTTAGGGGGACAGGGCTCCTACGAGCAGTACTTC.

The CDR3 sequence: CASSRPGFEQYF. In nucleotides, the CDR3 is TGTGCCAGCAGCCGGCCGGGATTCGAGCAGTACTTC. The genes are TRBV7-3 and TRBJ2-7, with D possibly TRBD2 on 5 matching bases. The V gene lost 5 bases and the J gene lost 6 bases, with 11 bases spanning the gap. The CDR3 is 12 amino acids. Germline lookup yields CDR1 SGHTA and CDR2 FQGTGA.

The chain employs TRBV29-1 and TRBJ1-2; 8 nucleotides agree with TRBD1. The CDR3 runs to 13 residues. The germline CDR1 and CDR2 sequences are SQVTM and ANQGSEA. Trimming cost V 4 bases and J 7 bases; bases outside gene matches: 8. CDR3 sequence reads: CSVVYGTGSGYTF. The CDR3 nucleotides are TGCAGCGTTGTTTATGGGACAGGCAGTGGCTACACCTTC.

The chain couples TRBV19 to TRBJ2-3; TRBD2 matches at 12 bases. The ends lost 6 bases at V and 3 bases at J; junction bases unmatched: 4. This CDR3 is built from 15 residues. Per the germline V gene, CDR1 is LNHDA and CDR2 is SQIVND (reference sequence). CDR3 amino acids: CASRGLAGPTDTQYF. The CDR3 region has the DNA TGTGCCAGTAGGGGACTAGCGGGCCCTACAGATACGCAGTATTTT.

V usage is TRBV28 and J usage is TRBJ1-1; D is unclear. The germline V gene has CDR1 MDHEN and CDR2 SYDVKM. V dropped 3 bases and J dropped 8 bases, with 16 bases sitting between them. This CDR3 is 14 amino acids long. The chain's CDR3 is CASSFFGSPREAFF. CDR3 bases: TGTGCCAGCAGTTTCTTTGGGAGCCCACGGGAAGCTTTCTTT.

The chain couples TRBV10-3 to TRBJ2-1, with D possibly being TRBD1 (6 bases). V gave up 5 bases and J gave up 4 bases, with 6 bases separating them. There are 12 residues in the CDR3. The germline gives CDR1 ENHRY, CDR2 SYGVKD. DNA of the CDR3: TGTGCCATCAGTCAGGGGTACAATGAGCAGTTCTTC. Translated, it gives CAISQGYNEQFF.

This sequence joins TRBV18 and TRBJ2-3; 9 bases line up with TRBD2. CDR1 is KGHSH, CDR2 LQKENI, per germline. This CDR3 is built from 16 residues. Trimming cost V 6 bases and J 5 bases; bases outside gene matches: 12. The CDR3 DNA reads TGTGCCAGCTCTCGTACCGGGACTAGCTTTCAAGATACGCAGTATTTT. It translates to CASSRTGTSFQDTQYF.

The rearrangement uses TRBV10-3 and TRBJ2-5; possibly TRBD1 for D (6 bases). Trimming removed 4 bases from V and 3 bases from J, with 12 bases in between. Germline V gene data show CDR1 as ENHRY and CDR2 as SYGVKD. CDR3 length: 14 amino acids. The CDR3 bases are TGTGCCATCAGTGCCAGGACAGCGGAAGAGACCCAGTACTTC. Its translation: CAISARTAEETQYF.

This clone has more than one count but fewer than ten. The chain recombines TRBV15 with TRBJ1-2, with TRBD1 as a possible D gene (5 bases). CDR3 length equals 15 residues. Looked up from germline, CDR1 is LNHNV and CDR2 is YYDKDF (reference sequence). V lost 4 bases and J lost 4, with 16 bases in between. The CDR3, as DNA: TGTGCCACCAGCATCCAGGACGGACATCGCTATGGCTACACCTTC. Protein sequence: CATSIQDGHRYGYTF.

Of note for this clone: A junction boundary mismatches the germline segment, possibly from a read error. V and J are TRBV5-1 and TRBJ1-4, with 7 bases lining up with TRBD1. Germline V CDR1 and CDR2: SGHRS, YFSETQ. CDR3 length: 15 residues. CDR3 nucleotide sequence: TGCGCCGGCAGCACGACAGGGCGGGGAGGTGAAAAACTGCTTTTT. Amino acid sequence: CAGSTTGRGGEKLLF. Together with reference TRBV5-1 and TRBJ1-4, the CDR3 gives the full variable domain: KAGVTQTPRYLIKTRGQQVTLSCSPISGHRSVSWYQQTPGQGLQFLFEYFSETQRNKGNFPGRFSGRQFSNSRSEMNVSTLELGDSALYLCAGSTTGRGGEKLLFGSGTQLSVL.

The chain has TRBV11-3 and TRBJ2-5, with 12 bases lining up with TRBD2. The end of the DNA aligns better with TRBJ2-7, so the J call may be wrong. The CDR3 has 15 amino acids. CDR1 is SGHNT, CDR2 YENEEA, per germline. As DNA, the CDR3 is TGTGCCAGCAGCTTCGGACTAGCGGGAACCTACGAGCAGTACTTC. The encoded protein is CASSFGLAGTYEQYF.